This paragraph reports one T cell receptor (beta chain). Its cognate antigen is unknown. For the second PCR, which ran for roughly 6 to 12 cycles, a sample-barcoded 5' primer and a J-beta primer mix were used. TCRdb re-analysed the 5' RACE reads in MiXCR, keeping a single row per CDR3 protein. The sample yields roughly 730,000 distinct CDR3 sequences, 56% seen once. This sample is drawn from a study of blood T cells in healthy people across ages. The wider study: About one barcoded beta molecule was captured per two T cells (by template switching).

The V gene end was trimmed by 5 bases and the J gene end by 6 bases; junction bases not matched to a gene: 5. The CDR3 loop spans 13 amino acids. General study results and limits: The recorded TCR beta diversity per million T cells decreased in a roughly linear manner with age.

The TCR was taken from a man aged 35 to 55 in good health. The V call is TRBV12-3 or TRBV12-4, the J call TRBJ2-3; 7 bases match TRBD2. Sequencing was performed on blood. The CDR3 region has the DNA TGTGCCAGCAGTAGGACTAGTTCGGATACGCAGTATTTT. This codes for CASSRTSSDTQYF.